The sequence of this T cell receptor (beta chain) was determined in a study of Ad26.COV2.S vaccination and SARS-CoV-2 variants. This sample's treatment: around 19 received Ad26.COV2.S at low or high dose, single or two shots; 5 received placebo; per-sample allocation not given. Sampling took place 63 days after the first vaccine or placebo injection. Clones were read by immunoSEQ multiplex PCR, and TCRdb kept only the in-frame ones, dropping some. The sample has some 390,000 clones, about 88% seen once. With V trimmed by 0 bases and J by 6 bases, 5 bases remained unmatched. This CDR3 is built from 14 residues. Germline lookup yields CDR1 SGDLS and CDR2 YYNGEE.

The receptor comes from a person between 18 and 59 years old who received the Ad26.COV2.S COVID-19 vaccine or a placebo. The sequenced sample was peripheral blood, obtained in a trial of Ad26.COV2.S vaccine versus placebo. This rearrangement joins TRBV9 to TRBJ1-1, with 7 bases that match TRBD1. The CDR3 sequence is CASSVATGRAEAFF. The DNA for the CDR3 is TGTGCCAGCAGCGTAGCGACAGGGAGAGCTGAAGCTTTCTTT.